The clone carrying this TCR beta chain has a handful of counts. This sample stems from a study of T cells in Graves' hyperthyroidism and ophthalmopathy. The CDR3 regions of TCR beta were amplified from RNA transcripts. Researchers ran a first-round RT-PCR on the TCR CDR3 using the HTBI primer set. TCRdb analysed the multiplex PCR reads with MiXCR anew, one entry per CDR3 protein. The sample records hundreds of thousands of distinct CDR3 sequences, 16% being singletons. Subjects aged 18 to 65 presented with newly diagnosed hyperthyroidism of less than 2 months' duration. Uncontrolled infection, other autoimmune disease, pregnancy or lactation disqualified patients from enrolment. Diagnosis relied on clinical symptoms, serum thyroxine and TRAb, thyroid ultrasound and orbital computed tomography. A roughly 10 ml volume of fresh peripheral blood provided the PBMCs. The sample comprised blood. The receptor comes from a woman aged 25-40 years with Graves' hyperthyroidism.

The DNA for the CDR3 is TGTGCCAGCATGCGGCGGATAAGGAAAGCTGAATCACCCCTCCACTTT. It translates to CASMRRIRKAESPLHF. This rearrangement joins TRBV27 to TRBJ1-6; D unclear. Germline CDR1 is MNHEY and CDR2 is SMNVEV (reference sequence). The V end was cut by 7 bases, the J end by 10 bases, with 23 bases between. The CDR3 sequence is 16 residues long.